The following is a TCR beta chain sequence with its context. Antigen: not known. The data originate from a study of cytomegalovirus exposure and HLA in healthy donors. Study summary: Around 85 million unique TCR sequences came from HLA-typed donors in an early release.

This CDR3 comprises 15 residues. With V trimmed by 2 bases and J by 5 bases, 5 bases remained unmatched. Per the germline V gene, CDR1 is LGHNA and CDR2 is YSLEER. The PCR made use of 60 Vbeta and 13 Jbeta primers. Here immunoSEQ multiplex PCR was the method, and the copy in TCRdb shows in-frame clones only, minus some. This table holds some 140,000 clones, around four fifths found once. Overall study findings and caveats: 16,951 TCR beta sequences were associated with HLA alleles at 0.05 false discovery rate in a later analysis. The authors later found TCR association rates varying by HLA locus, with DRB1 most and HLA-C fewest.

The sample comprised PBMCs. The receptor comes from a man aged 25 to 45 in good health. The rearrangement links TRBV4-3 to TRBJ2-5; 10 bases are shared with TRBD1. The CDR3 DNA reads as TGCGCCAGCAGCCAAACGGACAGGGGGTGGGAGACCCAGTACTTC. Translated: CASSQTDRGWETQYF.